The 19 T cell receptor beta chains presented below share a single source sample, sequenced in a study of Ad26.COV2.S vaccination and SARS-CoV-2 variants. Here immunoSEQ multiplex PCR was the method, and the copy in TCRdb shows in-frame clones only, minus some. The sample shows some 300,000 clones, around four fifths of them seen only once. Regarding treatment: over 15 received Ad26.COV2.S at low or high dose, single or two shots; about 5 received placebo; per-sample allocation not given. Samples analyzed were those drawn on day 63 after the first vaccine or placebo injection. Specimen: peripheral blood, collected in a trial of Ad26.COV2.S vaccine versus placebo. The receptor source for this set is a person between 18 and 60 years old who received the Ad26.COV2.S COVID-19 vaccine or a placebo.

V usage is TRBV10-1 and J usage is TRBJ2-3; weak D call: TRBD2 (7 bases). The CDR3 contains 15 residues. V was trimmed by 0 bases and J by 7 bases, leaving 14 bases between them. Germline lookup yields CDR1 WNHNN and CDR2 SYGVQD (reference sequence). This chain's CDR3 is CASSESRGGPNTQYF. CDR3 coding DNA: TGCGCCAGCAGTGAGTCGAGGGGGGGCCCGAATACGCAGTATTTT.

This chain links TRBV6-2 or TRBV6-3 with TRBJ2-3; no clear D. The CDR3 contains 16 residues. From germline, CDR1 is MNHEY and CDR2 SVGEGT. The V end lost 6 bases, the J end lost 0 bases, and 16 bases lay between the germline ends. CDR3 sequence reads: CASSTQKVASTDTQYF. The CDR3 DNA reads TGTGCCAGCAGCACACAAAAAGTAGCTAGCACAGATACGCAGTATTTT.

This chain uses TRBV14 with TRBJ2-5; D is ambiguous. V lost 0 bases to trimming and J lost 7 bases, with 9 bases between them. This CDR3 has 13 amino acids. The germline gives CDR1 SGHDN, CDR2 FVKESK. The CDR3 region has the DNA TGTGCCAGCAGCCAAGATTATATCCGGACCCAGTACTTC. Translating it yields CASSQDYIRTQYF. The variable domain in full, with the rest retrieved from reference TRBV14 and TRBJ2-5, is EAGVTQFPSHSVIEKGQTVTLRCDPISGHDNLYWYRRVMGKEIKFLLHFVKESKQDESGMPNNRFLAERTGGTYSTLKVQPAELEDSGVYFCASSQDYIRTQYFGPGTRLLVL.

This chain links TRBV6-5 with TRBJ1-2; a possible D gene is TRBD1 (6 bases). CDR1 and CDR2 (germline): MNHEY, SVGAGI. V lost 2 bases and J lost 4, with 8 bases in between. The CDR3 runs to 13 residues. CDR3 DNA sequence: TGTGCCAGCAGTTACGCAGGGGCCTATGGCTACACCTTC. It yields the protein CASSYAGAYGYTF.

As regards this clone: This sample also contains other DNA sequences that code for the same CDR3. The chain recombines TRBV3-1 (or the pseudogene TRBV3-2) with TRBJ1-2; 10 bases map to TRBD1. Losses at the gene ends were 2 bases for V and 8 bases for J; bases not matched to a gene: 5. Germline V gene lookup returns CDR1 LGHDT and CDR2 YNNKEL (reference sequence). CDR3 length: 14 amino acids. The CDR3 DNA sequence: TGTGCCAGCAGCCAAAGACAGGGGGCGGGCGGCTACACCTTC. This sequence encodes CASSQRQGAGGYTF.

The gene calls are TRBV3-1 (or the pseudogene TRBV3-2) and TRBJ2-5; D may be TRBD1 (5 bases). Trimming cost V 1 base and J 0 bases, with 12 bases left between them. Per germline, CDR1 LGHDT and CDR2 YNNKEL (reference sequence). The CDR3 length is 16 residues. As DNA, the CDR3 is TGTGCCAGCAGCCAAGCCCAAGGGGCTTACCAAGAGACCCAGTACTTC. It codes for CASSQAQGAYQETQYF.

V is TRBV6-5 and J is TRBJ2-5; TRBD2 aligns across 8 bases. With V trimmed by 0 bases and J by 5 bases, 5 bases remained unmatched. This CDR3 is built from 15 residues. Germline CDR1 is MNHEY and CDR2 is SVGAGI. CDR3 sequence (DNA): TGTGCCAGCAGTTACTCGATTCGGGGGGGCGAGACCCAGTACTTC. Translating gives CASSYSIRGGETQYF.

The chain links TRBV20-1 to TRBJ1-5; D is undetermined. Germline CDR1 is DFQATT and CDR2 is SNEGSKA (reference sequence). This CDR3 is built from 11 residues. With 7 bases removed from V and 3 bases from J, the gap between germline ends came to 7 bases. CDR3 nucleotide sequence: TGCAGTGTGGCGGACAATCAGCCCCAGCATTTT. This codes for CSVADNQPQHF.

This chain's CDR3 is CASSQTGNQETQYF. The CDR3 bases are TGCGCCAGCAGCCAGACAGGGAACCAAGAGACCCAGTACTTC. This chain joins TRBV4-1 and TRBJ2-5, with 7 nucleotides matching TRBD1. CDR3 size: 14 residues. Losses at the gene ends were 3 bases for V and 0 bases for J; bases not matched to a gene: 1. Germline CDR1 and CDR2: MGHRA and YSYEKL.

The chain is built from TRBV5-1 and TRBJ2-5, with a weak D call TRBD1 (5 bases). V lost 0 bases and J 0 bases, leaving 6 bases between the germline ends. The CDR3 loop spans 14 amino acids. Germline values: CDR1 SGHRS, CDR2 YFSETQ. The CDR3 sequence is CASSLGQYQETQYF. The CDR3 coding sequence is TGCGCCAGCAGCTTGGGACAGTACCAAGAGACCCAGTACTTC.

The chain uses TRBV28 and TRBJ2-3, with 11 bases matching TRBD2. This CDR3 region has 14 residues. The V and J ends lost 9 bases and 5 bases, in that order; junction bases with no gene match: 7. Germline CDR1 reads MDHEN; CDR2 reads SYDVKM. CDR3 sequence: CASDSGGAVDTQYF. The DNA of the CDR3 is TGTGCCAGTGATAGCGGGGGGGCCGTAGATACGCAGTATTTT.

V is TRBV3-1 (or the pseudogene TRBV3-2) and J is TRBJ1-5; tentative D call: TRBD1 (5 bases). The V and J ends lost 0 bases and 6 bases respectively, with 12 bases between them. Germline V gene lookup returns CDR1 LGHDT and CDR2 YNNKEL (reference sequence). This CDR3 contains 15 residues. CDR3: CASSQDGARGQPQHF. The CDR3 coding sequence is TGTGCCAGCAGCCAAGATGGGGCGCGAGGTCAGCCCCAGCATTTT.

The gene calls are TRBV5-6 and TRBJ1-6; TRBD1 agrees at 7 bases. Trimming took 5 bases from V and 8 from J; bases not matched to a gene: 10. Germline V lookup: CDR1 SGHDT, CDR2 YYEEEE. CDR3 length: 15 residues. The CDR3 nucleotides read TGTGCCAGCAGTTGGCAGGGGGTTGGCGATTCACCCCTCCACTTT. Encoded protein: CASSWQGVGDSPLHF.

This clone was counted a single time. The chain combines TRBV2 with TRBJ1-4, with 10 positions matching TRBD1. Germline-derived CDR1 and CDR2 are SNHLY and FYNNEI. V shed 6 bases and J 11 bases; nucleotides not matched to a gene: 15. The CDR3 spans 16 residues. In DNA, the CDR3 is TGTGCCAGCAGCCCGGGACAGGGGAGGTTAATGAGGAAACTGTTTTTT. Its translation is CASSPGQGRLMRKLFF. Supplemented by reference TRBV2 and TRBJ1-4, the full variable domain reads EPEVTQTPSHQVTQMGQEVILRCVPISNHLYFYWYRQILGQKVEFLVSFYNNEISEKSEIFDDQFSVERPDGSNFTLKIRSTKLEDSAMYFCASSPGQGRLMRKLFFGSGTQLSVL.

This clone showed up just a few times. This chain uses TRBV18 with TRBJ2-3, with 8 nucleotides matching TRBD2. The CDR3 runs to 16 residues. V shed 2 bases and J 4 bases; nucleotides not matched to a gene: 8. Per germline, CDR1 KGHSH and CDR2 LQKENI. CDR3 protein: CASSPISGGGADTQYF. CDR3 sequence (DNA): TGTGCCAGCTCACCAATCAGCGGGGGAGGCGCAGATACGCAGTATTTT.

This sequence joins TRBV28 and TRBJ2-7, with D perhaps matching TRBD2 (6 bases). V was pared by 1 base and J by 0 bases, with 13 bases between. Germline CDR1 and CDR2: MDHEN and SYDVKM. This CDR3 contains 16 residues. CDR3 nucleotides: TGTGCCAGCAGTTTATCTCGGGGGACGCCCTCCTACGAGCAGTACTTC. Residues: CASSLSRGTPSYEQYF. Filled out from reference TRBV28 and TRBJ2-7, the complete variable domain reads DVKVTQSSRYLVKRTGEKVFLECVQDMDHENMFWYRQDPGLGLRLIYFSYDVKMKEKGDIPEGYSVSREKKERFSLILESASTNQTSMYLCASSLSRGTPSYEQYFGPGTRLTVT.

V and J are TRBV7-2 and TRBJ2-5; no clear D gene. The V gene's germline CDR1 is SGHTA and CDR2 FQGNSA. This CDR3 is 15 amino acids long. V was trimmed by 5 bases and J by 5 bases, leaving 18 bases between them. The DNA of the CDR3 is TGTGCCAGCAGCCCTTCGGTGCTGAGCCTCGAGACCCAGTACTTC. This gives the protein CASSPSVLSLETQYF.

In nucleotides, the CDR3 is TGTGCCAGCAGCGTAACGGGTTCGAGCAGTGAAGCTTTCTTT. It codes for CASSVTGSSSEAFF. This rearrangement joins TRBV9 to TRBJ1-1; D is undetermined. CDR1 SGDLS and CDR2 YYNGEE come from the germline V gene. The V gene lost 1 base and the J gene lost 7 bases, with 14 bases spanning the gap. The CDR3 runs to 14 residues. Drawing the rest from reference TRBV9 and TRBJ1-1, the complete variable domain is DSGVTQTPKHLITATGQRVTLRCSPRSGDLSVYWYQQSLDQGLQFLIQYYNGEERAKGNILERFSAQQFPDLHSELNLSSLELGDSALYFCASSVTGSSSEAFFGQGTRLTVV.

V gene TRBV9 combines with J gene TRBJ1-1; perhaps TRBD1 as D (6 bases). V lost 0 bases to trimming and J lost 0 bases, with 9 bases between them. This CDR3 contains 15 residues. Germline V lookup: CDR1 SGDLS, CDR2 YYNGEE. CDR3 residues: CASSVVGQMNTEAFF. The DNA of the CDR3 is TGTGCCAGCAGCGTAGTAGGACAGATGAACACTGAAGCTTTCTTT.